This is a list of T cell receptor beta chains from one sample in a study of blood T cell repertoires in COVID-19. The table came from immunoSEQ multiplex PCR; TCRdb's copy has only in-frame clones and leaves some out. The sample lists roughly 190,000 clones; 76% were seen once. Source material: PBMCs or T cells enriched from blood (not recorded which). The receptors originated from a woman aged 45-65 years with acute COVID-19. Both conserved end residues are part of each CDR3. The order of the fields is clone size, V gene, D gene, J gene, CDR3 length, CDR3 DNA, CDR3 protein. The D gene is left open where the match is weak. The size of a clone is reported for some rows only, either as once, few or many, or as a class for expanded clones.

clone size: NA
V gene: TRBV3-1/TRBV3-2
D gene: TRBD2
J gene: TRBJ2-3
CDR3 length: 16
CDR3 DNA: TGTGCCAGCAGTCCCCTCTACGCGGGGGGGCTTGATACGCAGTATTTT
CDR3 protein: CASSPLYAGGLDTQYF

clone size: NA
V gene: TRBV19
D gene: NA
J gene: TRBJ2-3
CDR3 length: 13
CDR3 DNA: TGTGCCAGCGCGGACACCCGCACAGATACGCAGTATTTT
CDR3 protein: CASADTRTDTQYF

clone size: NA
V gene: TRBV19
D gene: TRBD2
J gene: TRBJ2-2
CDR3 length: 18
CDR3 DNA: TGTGCCACCTCGCCGGGCGGGACTAGCGGGGGGGCCGCCGGGGAGCTGTTTTTT
CDR3 protein: CATSPGGTSGGAAGELFF

clone size: NA
V gene: TRBV7-6
D gene: TRBD1
J gene: TRBJ1-4
CDR3 length: 18
CDR3 DNA: TGTGCCAGCAGCTTACACCCGACACAGGGGCGGACTAATGAAAAACTGTTTTTT
CDR3 protein: CASSLHPTQGRTNEKLFF

clone size: NA
V gene: TRBV11-2
D gene: NA
J gene: TRBJ2-3
CDR3 length: 15
CDR3 DNA: TGTGCCAGCCTAACTCAGGGATTTAGCACAGATACGCAGTATTTT
CDR3 protein: CASLTQGFSTDTQYF

clone size: few
V gene: TRBV2
D gene: TRBD2
J gene: TRBJ2-5
CDR3 length: 14
CDR3 DNA: TGTGCCACCCGGACTAGCGGGGGGCGGGAGACCCAGTACTTC
CDR3 protein: CATRTSGGRETQYF

clone size: once
V gene: TRBV4-2
D gene: TRBD1
J gene: TRBJ2-3
CDR3 length: 14
CDR3 DNA: TGTGCCAGCAGCCAGACAGGGGCAGGTGATACGCAGTATTTT
CDR3 protein: CASSQTGAGDTQYF

clone size: few
V gene: TRBV11-2
D gene: TRBD1
J gene: TRBJ1-3
CDR3 length: 15
CDR3 DNA: TGTGCCAGCAGGCATGCAGGGGGCTCTGGAAACACCATATATTTT
CDR3 protein: CASRHAGGSGNTIYF

clone size: NA
V gene: TRBV6-2/TRBV6-3
D gene: NA
J gene: TRBJ1-5
CDR3 length: 13
CDR3 DNA: TGTGCCAGCAGTTGGACAGTGGACCAGCCCCAGCATTTT
CDR3 protein: CASSWTVDQPQHF

clone size: NA
V gene: TRBV7-8
D gene: NA
J gene: TRBJ1-1
CDR3 length: 15
CDR3 DNA: TGTGCCAGCAGCTTAGACCCAGGGGTGAACACTGAAGCTTTCTTT
CDR3 protein: CASSLDPGVNTEAFF

clone size: NA
V gene: TRBV27
D gene: NA
J gene: TRBJ2-3
CDR3 length: 14
CDR3 DNA: TGTGCCAGCAGTCTCTCCCCGGGGGCAGATACGCAGTATTTT
CDR3 protein: CASSLSPGADTQYF

clone size: NA
V gene: TRBV6-4
D gene: NA
J gene: TRBJ1-4
CDR3 length: 13
CDR3 DNA: TGTGCCAGCAGTGCCCCGATCGAGAGGGAACTGTTTTTT
CDR3 protein: CASSAPIERELFF

clone size: NA
V gene: TRBV5-1
D gene: NA
J gene: TRBJ2-1
CDR3 length: 16
CDR3 DNA: TGCGCCAGCAGATTAGAGTCCAGGGGTTTCTACAATGAGCAGTTCTTC
CDR3 protein: CASRLESRGFYNEQFF

clone size: few
V gene: TRBV4-1
D gene: TRBD1
J gene: TRBJ1-2
CDR3 length: 13
CDR3 DNA: TGCGCCAGCAGCGGGACAGGCCCCTATGGCTACACCTTC
CDR3 protein: CASSGTGPYGYTF

clone size: NA
V gene: TRBV4-2
D gene: NA
J gene: TRBJ1-2
CDR3 length: 13
CDR3 DNA: TGTGCCAGCAGCCAAGATCTCTTGTATGGCTACACCTTC
CDR3 protein: CASSQDLLYGYTF

clone size: NA
V gene: TRBV28
D gene: NA
J gene: TRBJ1-2
CDR3 length: 13
CDR3 DNA: TGTGCCAGCAGGCAGGGTACTTCCTATGGCTACACCTTC
CDR3 protein: CASRQGTSYGYTF

clone size: NA
V gene: TRBV3-1/TRBV3-2
D gene: NA
J gene: TRBJ1-6
CDR3 length: 14
CDR3 DNA: TGTGCCAGCAGCCAAGTCGGGGAAGGATCACCCCTCCACTTT
CDR3 protein: CASSQVGEGSPLHF

clone size: NA
V gene: TRBV7-5
D gene: NA
J gene: TRBJ2-3
CDR3 length: 17
CDR3 DNA: TGTGCCAGAAGCTTAAGGGCTAGCGGGGACCTCACAGATACGCAGTATTTT
CDR3 protein: CARSLRASGDLTDTQYF

clone size: NA
V gene: TRBV28
D gene: NA
J gene: TRBJ1-1
CDR3 length: 13
CDR3 DNA: TGTGCCAGCAGTAAATCCGGGATTACTGAAGCTTTCTTT
CDR3 protein: CASSKSGITEAFF

clone size: NA
V gene: TRBV11-2
D gene: TRBD1
J gene: TRBJ1-2
CDR3 length: 14
CDR3 DNA: TGTGCCAGCAGCTTACAGGGACAGGGCTATGGCTACACCTTC
CDR3 protein: CASSLQGQGYGYTF

clone size: few
V gene: TRBV6-1
D gene: NA
J gene: TRBJ1-6
CDR3 length: 19
CDR3 DNA: TGTGCCAGCAGTGAAGCGCTGGGCCTATTGAGCTCCTATAATTCACCCCTCCACTTT
CDR3 protein: CASSEALGLLSSYNSPLHF

clone size: NA
V gene: TRBV21-1
D gene: NA
J gene: TRBJ1-5
CDR3 length: 16
CDR3 DNA: TGTGCCAGCCGGGGAAAAGGACAGGGGCTCAATCAGCCCCAGCATTTT
CDR3 protein: CASRGKGQGLNQPQHF

clone size: NA
V gene: TRBV24-1
D gene: TRBD1
J gene: TRBJ1-2
CDR3 length: 15
CDR3 DNA: TGTGCCACCAGTGAGACCGGGACAGGGACAAGAGGCTACACCTTC
CDR3 protein: CATSETGTGTRGYTF

clone size: few
V gene: TRBV7-2
D gene: TRBD2
J gene: TRBJ2-1
CDR3 length: 15
CDR3 DNA: TGTGCCAGCAGCTTTTTTCTAGCGGGGGGTCGTGAGCAGTTCTTC
CDR3 protein: CASSFFLAGGREQFF

clone size: NA
V gene: TRBV19
D gene: NA
J gene: TRBJ2-5
CDR3 length: 15
CDR3 DNA: TGTGCCAGTAGTATGGGCAGGCGCTACCAAGAGACCCAGTACTTC
CDR3 protein: CASSMGRRYQETQYF

clone size: NA
V gene: TRBV12-3/TRBV12-4
D gene: NA
J gene: TRBJ1-2
CDR3 length: 13
CDR3 DNA: TGTGCCAGCAGTTTCGGCGGTTTAAATGGCTACACCTTC
CDR3 protein: CASSFGGLNGYTF

clone size: NA
V gene: TRBV28
D gene: NA
J gene: TRBJ1-6
CDR3 length: 13
CDR3 DNA: TGTGCCACACGACAGACCTATAATTCACCCCTCCACTTT
CDR3 protein: CATRQTYNSPLHF

clone size: few
V gene: TRBV30
D gene: NA
J gene: TRBJ1-5
CDR3 length: 15
CDR3 DNA: TGTGCCTGGAGTGCAGGGGTTTATAGCAATCAGCCCCAGCATTTT
CDR3 protein: CAWSAGVYSNQPQHF

clone size: few
V gene: TRBV6-1
D gene: NA
J gene: TRBJ1-1
CDR3 length: 12
CDR3 DNA: TGTGCCAGCAGTGAAGCCCCGGGGGGAGCTTTCTTT
CDR3 protein: CASSEAPGGAFF